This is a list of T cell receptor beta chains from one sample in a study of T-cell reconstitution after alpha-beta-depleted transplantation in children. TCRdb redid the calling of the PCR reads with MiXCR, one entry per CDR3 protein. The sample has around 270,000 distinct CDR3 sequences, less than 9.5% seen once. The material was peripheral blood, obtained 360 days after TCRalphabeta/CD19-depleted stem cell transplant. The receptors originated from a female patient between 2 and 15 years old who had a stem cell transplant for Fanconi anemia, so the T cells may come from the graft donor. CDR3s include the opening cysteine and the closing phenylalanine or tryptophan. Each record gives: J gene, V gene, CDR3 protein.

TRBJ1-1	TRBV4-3	CASSHLTRDTEAFF
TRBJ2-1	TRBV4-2	CASSPGLAGGSFYNEQFF
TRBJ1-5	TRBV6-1	CASSEGLHQPQHF
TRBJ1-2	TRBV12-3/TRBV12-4	CASSYAGAFRGYTF
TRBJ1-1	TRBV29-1	CSVEEGDRRFTEAFF
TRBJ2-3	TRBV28	CASLGTDTQYF
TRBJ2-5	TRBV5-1	CASRTGSQETQYF
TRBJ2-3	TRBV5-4	CASSLDQYTDTQYF
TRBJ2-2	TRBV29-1	CSVSGLLNTGELFF
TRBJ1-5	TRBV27	CASSLFGSNQPQHF
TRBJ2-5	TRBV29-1	CSGKEVGQETQYF
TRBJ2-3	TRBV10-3	CATRRESSDTQYF
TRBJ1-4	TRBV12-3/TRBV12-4	CASSWAPNEKLFF
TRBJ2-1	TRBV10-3	CAITGVWQGDEQFF
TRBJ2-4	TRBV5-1	CASSLEVTEAKNIQYF
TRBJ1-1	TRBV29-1	CSVAGRFESKNTEAFF
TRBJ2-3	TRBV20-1	CSASSVRLQPDTQYF
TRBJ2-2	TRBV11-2	CASSSGGRGGELFF
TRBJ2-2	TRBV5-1	CASSSQGSGELFF
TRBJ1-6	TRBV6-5	CASSYFETSAPLHF
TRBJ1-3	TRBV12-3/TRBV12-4	CASSEASGNTIYF
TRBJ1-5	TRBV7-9	CASSTGSFNQPQHF
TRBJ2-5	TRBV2	CASGDRGETQYF
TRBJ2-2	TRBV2	CASNMNTGELFF
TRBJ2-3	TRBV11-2	CASSLDQSTQYF
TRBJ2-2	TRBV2	CASKLQGGTGELFF
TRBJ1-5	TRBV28	CASWAGGALGNQPQHF
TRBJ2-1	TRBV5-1	CASSSNGGRAYNEQFF
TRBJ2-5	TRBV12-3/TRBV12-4	CASRWTGGAKETQYF
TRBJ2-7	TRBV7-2	CASSAASGSSYEQYF
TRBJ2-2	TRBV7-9	CASSYNTRSIVTGELFF
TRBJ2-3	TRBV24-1	CATSDPTGRPTDTQYF
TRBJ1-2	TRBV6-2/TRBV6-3	CASSTIRYGYTF
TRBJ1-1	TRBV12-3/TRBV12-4	CASTLRRDTEAFF
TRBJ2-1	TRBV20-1	CSATPLAGGVNEQFF
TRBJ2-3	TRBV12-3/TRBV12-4	CASSKDRRERSDTQYF
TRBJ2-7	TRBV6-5	CASSYAGGAYEQYF
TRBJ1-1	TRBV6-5	CASSYVGPNTEAFF
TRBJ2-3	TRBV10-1	CASSDGDRGHADTQYF
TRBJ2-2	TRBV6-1	CASSARGNTGELFF
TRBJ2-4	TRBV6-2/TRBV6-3	CASSYSSYGRGDIAKNIQYF
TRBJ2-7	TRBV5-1	CASSLDRISYEQYF
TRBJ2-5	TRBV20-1	CSANGLIFEEGETQYF
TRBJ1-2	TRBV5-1	CASSLIGGGSYGYTF
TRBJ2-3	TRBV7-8	CASSVRLAGGRKDTQYF
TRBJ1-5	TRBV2	CASSDERDRENSNQPQHF
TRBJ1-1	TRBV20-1	CSARFDKGDEAFF
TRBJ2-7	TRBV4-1	CASSQGGYEQYF
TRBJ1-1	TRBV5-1	CASSLPGQNEAFF
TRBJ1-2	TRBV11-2	CASRRSGIDRGVNYGYTF
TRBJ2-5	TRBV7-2	CASSLALGSGARKQTQYF
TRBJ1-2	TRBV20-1	CSANNPGQINYGYTF
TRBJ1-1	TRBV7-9	CASSFIPIGFGTEAFF
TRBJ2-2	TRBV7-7	CASSMGLAGTGELFF
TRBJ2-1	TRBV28	CASSTGGWYNEQFF
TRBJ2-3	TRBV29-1	CSVDGTSGGGSTDTQYF
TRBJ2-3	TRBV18	CASSRPGSSTDTQYF
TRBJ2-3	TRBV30	CAWSVGPADTQYF
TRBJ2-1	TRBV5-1	CASSYQGLAGVNEQFF